This passage covers 8 T cell receptor beta chains from one sample sequenced in a study of T cells expressing NK-cell markers. One entry per CDR3 protein, without DNA, is what TCRdb gives after re-calling the 5' RACE reads. The specimen's table records about 410,000 distinct CDR3 sequences. The sample taken for sequencing was blood T cells: a sorted CD56 or NKG2C T cell subset, CD4+ or CD8+ T cells, or bulk PBMC T cells (not recorded which). All receptors derive from a woman aged 50 to 60 in good health.

V is TRBV20-1 and J is TRBJ2-1; TCRdb calls TRBD2, which cannot be checked without DNA. The CDR3 contains 12 residues. Germline-derived CDR1 and CDR2 are DFQATT and SNEGSKA (reference sequence). This CDR3 reads CSAREANNEQFF.

The V gene is TRBV5-1, the J gene TRBJ2-5; TCRdb indicates TRBD1, and absent DNA this call remains unverified. CDR1 and CDR2 (germline): SGHRS, YFSETQ. CDR3 size: 14 residues. The CDR3 loop is CASSPGQLQETQYF. Filled out from reference TRBV5-1 and TRBJ2-5, the complete variable domain reads KAGVTQTPRYLIKTRGQQVTLSCSPISGHRSVSWYQQTPGQGLQFLFEYFSETQRNKGNFPGRFSGRQFSNSRSEMNVSTLELGDSALYLCASSPGQLQETQYFGPGTRLLVL.

The chain has TRBV10-3 and TRBJ1-1. The length of the CDR3 is 15 residues. Germline V gene lookup returns CDR1 ENHRY and CDR2 SYGVKD. CDR3 protein: CAISESVIQDTEAFF.

The chain carries TRBV7-9 and TRBJ2-1; with no DNA, the TCRdb D assignment of TRBD2 cannot be verified. The CDR3 spans 17 residues. Germline V gene data show CDR1 as SEHNR and CDR2 as FQNEAQ (reference sequence). CDR3 amino acids: CASSLTSGLARYNEQFF.

The V call is TRBV15, the J call TRBJ1-5; TCRdb's D call of TRBD1 is untestable without DNA. The CDR3 contains 17 residues. Per the germline V gene, CDR1 is LNHNV and CDR2 is YYDKDF (reference sequence). CDR3 in amino acids: CATSRDGDRGWHQPQHF.

The rearrangement joins TRBV5-5 to TRBJ2-3; TCRdb lists TRBD2, though no DNA is available to test this call. Germline loops: CDR1 SGHKS, CDR2 YYEKEE (reference sequence). The CDR3 covers 16 residues. Here the CDR3 reads CASSFGPGLETDTQYF.

The chain recombines TRBV7-9 with TRBJ2-5; there is no DNA to check the TCRdb D call of TRBD1. The CDR3 contains 13 residues. Germline CDR1 reads SEHNR; CDR2 reads FQNEAQ (reference sequence). The CDR3 here is CASSRGQVETQYF.

The chain is built from TRBV12-3 or TRBV12-4 and TRBJ2-7. The CDR3 totals 12 residues. CDR3 loop: CASSLLEHEQYF.